The 10 T cell receptor beta chains in this list originate from one sample, sequenced in a study of T-cell memory formation after mild COVID-19. MiXCR, applied by TCRdb to the 5' RACE reads, yields one record per CDR3 protein. The sample yields 200,000 to 300,000 distinct CDR3 sequences, about a sixth seen once. Specimen: PBMCs or a T cell subset sorted from them (not recorded which). The receptors stem from a young man who had mild COVID-19 (a few samples of this study predate the infection). Cell type and time point are not known.

This clonotype was observed a few times. The chain carries TRBV7-3 and TRBJ2-5; TRBD2 matches 11 bases. The CDR3 covers 17 residues. In germline, CDR1 is SGHTA, CDR2 FQGTGA. The junction had 10 bases not matched to a gene; V was cut back by 5 bases and J by 2 bases. CDR3: CASSPGIAGGRQETQYF. CDR3 DNA sequence: TGTGCCAGCAGCCCCGGGATAGCGGGGGGGAGACAAGAGACCCAGTACTTC.

The sample holds many counts of this clonotype. This sequence joins TRBV28 and TRBJ2-3, with D tentatively TRBD2 (6 bases). The germline CDR1 and CDR2 sequences are MDHEN and SYDVKM. This CDR3 has 17 amino acids. Trimming took 1 base from V and 2 from J, leaving 16 bases between them. The CDR3 nucleotides are TGTGCCAGCAGTTTATTAGCAGCGGGTCAGGCCACAGATACGCAGTATTTT. It is translated as CASSLLAAGQATDTQYF.

This clonotype has only a few counts. The chain employs TRBV7-2 and TRBJ1-4, with D perhaps TRBD1 (5 bases). Germline CDR1 reads SGHTA; CDR2 reads FQGNSA. The CDR3 is 14 residues long. V dropped 4 bases and J dropped 7 bases, with 13 bases sitting between them. CDR3 loop: CASSYEGAREKLFF. DNA for the CDR3: TGTGCCAGCAGCTATGAAGGGGCGCGTGAAAAACTGTTTTTT.

This clonotype was observed a few times. The gene calls are TRBV4-2 and TRBJ2-7, with TRBD2 as a possible D gene (5 bases). The germline V gene has CDR1 LGHNA and CDR2 YNFKEQ. V lost 2 bases to trimming and J lost 2 bases, with 16 bases between them. The CDR3 has 16 amino acids. CDR3 region: CASSQPATGSPYEQYF. The CDR3 coding sequence is TGTGCCAGCAGCCAACCGGCGACGGGGTCGCCCTACGAGCAGTACTTC.

This sequence joins TRBV9 and TRBJ1-6; D not resolved. Germline CDR1 reads SGDLS; CDR2 reads YYNGEE. V lost 3 bases and J 10 bases, leaving 14 bases between the germline ends. The CDR3 has 14 residues. The CDR3 DNA reads as TGTGCCAGCAGCGGCAGTCAGGACGGCTCACCCCTCCACTTT. Protein sequence: CASSGSQDGSPLHF.

This clonotype was picked up a small number of times. The chain couples TRBV4-1 to TRBJ2-2, with D tentatively TRBD2 (5 bases). This CDR3 is built from 16 residues. The V gene's germline CDR1 is MGHRA and CDR2 YSYEKL. The V end lost 0 bases, the J end lost 4 bases, and 12 bases lay between the germline ends. CDR3 DNA sequence: TGCGCCAGCAGCCAAGAGCTAGCCTCGACCACCGGGGAGCTGTTTTTT. The encoded protein is CASSQELASTTGELFF.

The rearrangement uses TRBV10-3 and TRBJ2-3; TRBD1 aligns across 11 bases. The ends lost 4 bases at V and 4 bases at J; junction bases unmatched: 4. The length of the CDR3 is 15 residues. Germline CDR1 ENHRY, CDR2 SYGVKD. The CDR3 sequence: CAISAGQGAADTQYF. The CDR3 DNA follows: TGTGCCATCAGTGCCGGACAGGGGGCAGCAGATACGCAGTATTTT.

DNA for the CDR3: TGTGCCAGCAGCCCGGCAGGGCTTTTGGATACGCAGTATTTT. This sequence encodes CASSPAGLLDTQYF. The gene calls are TRBV12-3 or TRBV12-4 and TRBJ2-3; D is possibly TRBD1 (5 bases). The CDR3 spans 14 residues. Trimming pared 6 bases from V and 6 bases from J, leaving 16 bases between.

A few counts support this clonotype. The rearrangement links TRBV20-1 to TRBJ1-1; D uncertain. Germline lookup yields CDR1 DFQATT and CDR2 SNEGSKA (reference sequence). This CDR3 region has 15 residues. Deletions cut 6 bases from V and 3 bases from J, with 20 bases between. The CDR3 region has the DNA TGCAGTGCAGAGCCCCCGCCGGGGAAGGACACTGAAGCTTTCTTT. Translating it yields CSAEPPPGKDTEAFF.

The chain recombines TRBV4-2 with TRBJ2-3; D might be TRBD2 (5 bases). This CDR3 has 14 amino acids. CDR1 and CDR2 (germline): LGHNA, YNFKEQ. Trimming took 1 base from V and 5 from J, leaving 10 bases between them. The DNA for the CDR3 is TGTGCCAGCAGCCAAGGGTCCGGGGAAGATACGCAGTATTTT. Translation gives CASSQGSGEDTQYF.